This T cell receptor (beta chain) originates from a study of blood T cell repertoires in COVID-19. Overall study: Sites across the United States, Italy and Spain contributed samples from acute and convalescent COVID-19. PBMCs, B-cell-depleted T cells, or T cells were the source of the cDNA or gDNA that made up the material.

In the original processing: The authors estimated nucleated cell counts from reference gene primer amplification. This table comes from immunoSEQ multiplex PCR, and its TCRdb copy is limited to in-frame clones, with some not included. D and trimming were read from the DNA, whereas the V and J calls and clone size are those reported in that table. The sample shows 130,000 to 150,000 clones, around 76% of them seen only once. The receptor's source is a man between 60 and 75 years old with acute or convalescent COVID-19. Sequencing was performed on peripheral blood.

The CDR3 region has the DNA TGTGCCAGCAGAAGCGGACAGGGTTACCCCTATAGCAATCAGCCCCAGCATTTT. Translated, it gives CASRSGQGYPYSNQPQHF. The rearrangement links TRBV6-4 to TRBJ1-5; TRBD1 matches 8 bases. Germline trimming cut 6 bases from V and 0 bases from J; bases unmatched to any gene: 13. CDR3 length equals 18 residues. The V gene's germline CDR1 is MRHNA and CDR2 SNTAGT.